This T cell receptor (beta chain) was sequenced for a study of blood T cell repertoires in COVID-19 (dated by TCRdb to the early 2020s). Study-level background: The collaborator samples originated in the United States, Italy and Spain and spanned the acute and convalescent phases of COVID-19. The material from the prospective study consisted of cDNA or gDNA derived from T cells, B-cell-depleted T cells, or PBMCs. The dataset comprised deeply sampled blood TCRbeta repertoires from subjects exposed to, actively infected with, or recovered from COVID-19. The repertoires were made available in a free public database intended to serve as a resource for research on the immune response to SARS-CoV-2. Samples came from the ongoing ImmuneRACE study (first 160 participants) plus 1,254 subjects from 6 global collaborators. A de-identified subject ID, COVID-19 status, age in years and sex were almost always included in the sample metadata. Where available, HLA class I and class II types were obtained from metadata supplied by the sample provider rather than from assay-based typing.

Remarks on this clone: Its antigen target is currently unknown. No base quality information exists; no much larger clone differs at one position.

TCRbeta CDR3 regions were amplified from genomic DNA by means of the immunoSEQ Assay, a bias-controlled multiplex PCR. In the paper's pipeline: Nucleated cell counts per sample were estimated from amplification of reference gene primers within the assay. Sequence reads were collapsed and filtered to measure the absolute abundance of every unique TCRbeta CDR3 rearrangement. For each sample, productive Simpson clonality was calculated as the square root of Simpson's diversity index across productive rearrangements. Here the immuneACCESS table is served through TCRdb, limited to in-frame sequences with V and J called. Missing clones are a known gap in these copies; in checked studies unresolved V genes cover under half, and the rest lacks a known reason. V and J calls and clone size follow that table, whereas D and trimming were derived from the DNA. This sample lists some 19,000 clones; around 87% were detected once. The ten largest account for about 17% of the sample.

Study-level results and caveats: How much clinical and demographic metadata was included differed by source and by participant, and the metadata was provided uncurated.

According to the germline V gene (reference sequence), CDR1 reads SEHNR and CDR2 reads FQNEAQ. The CDR3 sequence holds 14 residues, the cysteine and phenylalanine included. Only CDR3 DNA remains: 42 bases, in frame from the first base. Trimming costs V 3 bases and J 3 bases, and their ends lie 12 bases apart. Whole blood was collected in K2EDTA tubes by collaborating institutions according to the institutions' own protocols. Collaborator samples were shipped for TCRbeta analysis as frozen whole blood, isolated PBMCs, or DNA extracted from either sample type. This TCR was sampled from a man between 65 and 79 years old with acute or convalescent COVID-19. This sequence uses TRBV7-9 and TRBJ2-7; the D gene lacks a confident call. Source material: peripheral blood. The DNA sequence is TGTGCCAGCAGCTTTCCTGACAAAGTCTACGAGCAGTACTTC. The translation is CASSFPDKVYEQYF.